This TCR beta chain was captured by sequencing in a study of T cell responses to AZD1222 COVID-19 vaccine. Using immunoSEQ multiplex PCR, the repertoire was profiled, and TCRdb retains in-frame clones only, with some absent. The sample records about 48,000 clones, 70% to 90% being singletons. As to this clone: Its specificity is unknown.

Timing groups of about 4 and about 12 weeks for second doses were pooled. CDR3 length: 13 residues. V was pared by 5 bases and J by 5 bases, with 10 bases between. From germline, CDR1 is SGHTA and CDR2 FQGTGA. Notes on the study in general: Unmutated variant regions are reportedly targeted by nearly half of spike-specific TCRs. At study baseline, merely more than 5 AZD1222 recipients were seropositive. Distributed over spike, vaccine-associated CD4 TCRs predominated at 160-218 and 743-854.

The specimen was peripheral blood, collected 28 days after the second AZD1222 dose. This TCR derives from an adult who received the AZD1222 COVID-19 vaccine. The chain has TRBV7-3 and TRBJ2-1, with TRBD2 as a possible D gene (5 bases). CDR3 DNA sequence: TGTGCCAGCAGCCAAGCGACTAACAATGAGCAGTTCTTC. Amino acids: CASSQATNNEQFF.